These T cell receptor beta chains were read from a single sample in a study of blood T cell repertoires in COVID-19. TCRdb's table, derived via immunoSEQ multiplex PCR, lists solely in-frame clones and lacks some. The repertoire holds fewer than 250,000 clones, 80% to 90% seen once, with roughly 2% in the top ten. The specimen sequenced was peripheral blood. Source of these receptors: a woman aged 45 to 65 with acute or convalescent COVID-19. Each CDR3 is given with its conserved first and last residue. D genes are given only for firm matches. Only part of the rows carry a size: once, few, many, or a class if the clone is expanded.

.	TRBJ2-2	.	TRBV30	CAWSRTGELFF	TGTGCCTGGAGTCGCACCGGGGAGCTGTTTTTT
.	TRBJ2-5	TRBD1	TRBV6-2/TRBV6-3	CASSPNRGRWGETQYF	TGTGCCAGCAGTCCCAACAGGGGGCGATGGGGAGAGACCCAGTACTTC
.	TRBJ2-7	.	TRBV3-1/TRBV3-2	CASSQELIMAF	TGTGCCAGCAGCCAAGAACTAATCATGGCCTTC
once	TRBJ2-7	.	TRBV2	CASSQTYEQYF	TGTGCCAGCAGCCAGACCTACGAGCAGTACTTC
few	TRBJ2-1	.	TRBV9	CASSVGKESSYNEQFF	TGTGCCAGCAGCGTGGGTAAGGAGAGCTCCTACAATGAGCAGTTCTTC
.	TRBJ1-2	.	TRBV6-5	CASSRGHNYGYTF	TGTGCCAGCAGTCGGGGACATAACTATGGCTACACCTTC
many	TRBJ1-1	.	TRBV6-6	CASSYSRTTEAFF	TGTGCCAGCAGTTACTCGCGAACTACTGAAGCTTTCTTT
.	TRBJ2-3	TRBD2	TRBV24-1	CATSTGGITDTQYF	TGTGCCACCAGTACGGGGGGGATCACAGATACGCAGTATTTT
.	TRBJ2-3	.	TRBV11-2	CASSPALGVSLDTQYF	TGTGCCAGCAGCCCGGCTCTCGGAGTTTCCTTGGATACGCAGTATTTT
.	TRBJ1-4	TRBD1	TRBV6-1	CASSERDRGPRKLFF	TGTGCCAGCAGTGAACGGGACAGGGGGCCCCGAAAACTGTTTTTT
.	TRBJ2-5	.	TRBV11-2	CASRTGGIETQYF	TGTGCCAGCAGGACTGGGGGGATAGAGACCCAGTACTTC
.	TRBJ1-5	TRBD1	TRBV5-1	CASSSGTGEQPQHF	TGCGCCAGCAGCTCCGGGACAGGGGAACAGCCCCAGCATTTT
.	TRBJ1-5	.	TRBV30	CAWSGGGARFYSNQPQHF	TGTGCCTGGAGCGGCGGGGGGGCGCGATTCTATAGCAATCAGCCCCAGCATTTT
.	TRBJ1-4	TRBD1	TRBV11-2	CASSPGTGVEKLFF	TGTGCCAGCAGCCCCGGGACAGGGGTGGAAAAACTGTTTTTT
.	TRBJ1-2	TRBD1	TRBV6-5	CASSFRQGQDGYTF	TGTGCCAGCAGTTTTCGACAGGGGCAGGATGGCTACACCTTC
few	TRBJ1-4	.	TRBV5-8	CASSLKKTATNEKLFF	TGTGCCAGCAGCTTGAAGAAGACTGCAACTAATGAAAAACTGTTTTTT
.	TRBJ2-5	.	TRBV29-1	CSVRVRQQETQYF	TGCAGCGTGAGGGTTAGACAACAAGAGACCCAGTACTTC
once	TRBJ1-3	TRBD1	TRBV19	CASSGQEPSGNTIYF	TGTGCCAGTAGTGGACAGGAGCCCTCTGGAAACACCATATATTTT
.	TRBJ1-2	TRBD1	TRBV27	CASSTDRANYGYTF	TGTGCCAGCAGTACCGACAGGGCTAACTATGGCTACACCTTC
.	TRBJ1-6	.	TRBV7-9	CASRLQGDNSPLHF	TGTGCCAGCAGGCTACAGGGCGATAATTCACCCCTCCACTTT
once	TRBJ2-5	TRBD2	TRBV5-1	CASSLGGGLQETQYF	TGCGCCAGCAGCTTGGGCGGGGGTCTCCAAGAGACCCAGTACTTC
.	TRBJ1-4	.	TRBV7-2	CASSLSGTGLGKLFF	TGTGCCAGCAGCTTAAGCGGGACTGGGCTAGGAAAACTGTTTTTT
.	TRBJ1-2	.	TRBV11-2	CASSSDGLYGYTF	TGTGCCAGCAGCTCTGACGGACTTTATGGCTACACCTTC
.	TRBJ1-5	TRBD1	TRBV7-2	CASSLAGQMNQPQHF	TGTGCCAGCAGCTTAGCGGGACAGATGAATCAGCCCCAGCATTTT
once	TRBJ1-1	.	TRBV6-5	CASSYGDSEAFF	TGTGCCAGCAGTTACGGGGACTCTGAAGCTTTCTTT
once	TRBJ1-3	.	TRBV30	CAWRETGISGNTIYF	TGTGCCTGGAGAGAAACAGGAATCTCTGGAAACACCATATATTTT
few	TRBJ2-7	.	TRBV6-6	CASSYSDEQYF	TGTGCCAGCAGTTATAGCGACGAGCAGTACTTC
.	TRBJ2-7	TRBD2	TRBV7-2	CASSPGGAGGFDEQYF	TGTGCCAGCAGCCCCGGTGGGGCGGGAGGGTTCGACGAGCAGTACTTC
.	TRBJ1-2	.	TRBV19	CASSIQGNYGYTF	TGTGCCAGTAGTATTCAGGGTAACTATGGCTACACCTTC
.	TRBJ1-1	.	TRBV19	CATSSPRESTLGTEAFF	TGTGCTACCAGTAGTCCCCGGGAGTCCACCCTCGGCACTGAAGCTTTCTTT
.	TRBJ2-7	.	TRBV2	CASIRGISSYEQYF	TGTGCCAGCATACGCGGAATTAGCTCCTACGAGCAGTACTTC
once	TRBJ2-1	.	TRBV6-1	CASSERRASSYNEQFF	TGTGCCAGCAGTGAAAGGAGGGCGAGCTCCTACAATGAGCAGTTCTTC
once	TRBJ2-7	TRBD1	TRBV18	CASSPQWDRVYEQYF	TGTGCCAGCTCACCACAGTGGGACAGGGTTTACGAGCAGTACTTC
.	TRBJ2-6	TRBD1	TRBV6-6	CASSVDRSGANVLTF	TGTGCCAGCAGTGTGGACAGGTCTGGGGCCAACGTCCTGACTTTC
few	TRBJ2-7	TRBD2	TRBV7-2	CASSPIAGGYEQYF	TGTGCCAGCAGCCCAATAGCGGGAGGCTACGAGCAGTACTTC
.	TRBJ1-1	.	TRBV12-3/TRBV12-4	CASSSQGYTEAFF	TGTGCCAGCAGTTCCCAGGGGTACACTGAAGCTTTCTTT
.	TRBJ2-4	.	TRBV5-6	CASSFEGIQYF	TGTGCCAGCAGCTTCGAGGGTATTCAGTACTTC
.	TRBJ2-2	TRBD1	TRBV9	CASSVASAGGRAGELFF	TGTGCCAGCAGCGTAGCTTCAGCAGGGGGTAGGGCCGGGGAGCTGTTTTTT
.	TRBJ2-5	.	TRBV27	CASRWAGTPKETQYF	TGTGCCAGCAGATGGGCCGGGACACCTAAAGAGACCCAGTACTTC
.	TRBJ2-1	TRBD1	TRBV18	CASSPAGGSYNEQFF	TGTGCCAGCTCACCGGCAGGGGGCTCCTACAATGAGCAGTTCTTC
.	TRBJ2-3	TRBD1	TRBV7-9	CASSSWDRGSPDTQYF	TGTGCCAGCAGTTCCTGGGACAGGGGGTCCCCAGATACGCAGTATTTT
.	TRBJ2-1	TRBD2	TRBV5-4	CASSSQLAAPRNEQFF	TGTGCCAGCAGCTCCCAACTAGCGGCCCCTCGGAATGAGCAGTTCTTC
.	TRBJ2-2	TRBD1	TRBV6-5	CASSYPGTGNTGELFF	TGTGCCAGCAGTTACCCCGGGACAGGGAACACCGGGGAGCTGTTTTTT
.	TRBJ1-1	.	TRBV18	CASSPLFLQGSEAFF	TGTGCCAGCTCACCACTTTTTCTACAGGGTTCTGAAGCTTTCTTT
.	TRBJ1-1	.	TRBV19	CASRNWDTLGTEAFF	TGTGCCAGTAGGAACTGGGACACTTTGGGCACTGAAGCTTTCTTT
.	TRBJ1-6	.	TRBV11-3	CASSWANYNSPLHF	TGTGCCAGCAGTTGGGCAAATTATAATTCACCCCTCCACTTT
many	TRBJ1-1	TRBD1	TRBV5-1	CASSLGGQGLHEAFF	TGCGCCAGCAGCTTGGGGGGACAGGGGCTCCATGAAGCTTTCTTT
.	TRBJ1-2	TRBD1	TRBV7-8	CASSFQGAGNYGYTF	TGTGCCAGCAGCTTCCAGGGGGCCGGTAACTATGGCTACACCTTC
once	TRBJ2-3	.	TRBV19	CASMEQSGSDTQYF	TGTGCCAGTATGGAACAAAGCGGGTCAGATACGCAGTATTTT
.	TRBJ1-2	TRBD1	TRBV6-2/TRBV6-3	CASSYSSGGRGYTF	TGTGCCAGCAGTTACTCTTCAGGGGGTCGTGGCTACACCTTC
.	TRBJ2-7	TRBD1	TRBV6-6	CASSPTGKHYEQYF	TGTGCCAGCAGTCCGACAGGGAAGCACTACGAGCAGTACTTC
once	TRBJ2-1	TRBD2	TRBV27	CASSPILAGGYEQFF	TGTGCCAGCAGTCCAATCTTAGCGGGAGGGTATGAGCAGTTCTTC
.	TRBJ2-7	TRBD2	TRBV2	CASSALAAGRAYEQYF	TGTGCCAGCAGTGCCCTAGCGGCTGGGAGGGCCTACGAGCAGTACTTC
once	TRBJ2-7	.	TRBV7-8	CASSQESGRVDEQYF	TGTGCCAGCAGCCAGGAATCCGGCAGGGTAGACGAGCAGTACTTC
.	TRBJ2-1	.	TRBV19	CASGEAEVREQFF	TGTGCCAGTGGGGAGGCCGAGGTCCGGGAGCAGTTCTTC